This paragraph covers one T cell receptor (beta chain) sequence. The sample originates from a study of blood T cell repertoires in COVID-19. This CDR3 is 18 amino acids long. Germline lookup yields CDR1 KGHDR and CDR2 SFDVKD. V lost 7 bases to trimming and J lost 2 bases; unmatched junction nucleotides: 13. Profiled with immunoSEQ multiplex PCR; TCRdb holds only in-frame clones, not every one. This table holds around 400,000 clones, approximately 89% found once. The chain joins TRBV24-1 to TRBJ1-6; TRBD1 aligns across 7 bases. Sequenced input: peripheral blood. The TCR was taken from a woman aged 55-75 years with COVID-19, enrolled during active disease. CDR3 loop: CATRPRTGILTYNSPLHF. CDR3 DNA sequence: TGTGCCACCAGACCCCGGACAGGCATTTTGACCTATAATTCACCCCTCCACTTT.